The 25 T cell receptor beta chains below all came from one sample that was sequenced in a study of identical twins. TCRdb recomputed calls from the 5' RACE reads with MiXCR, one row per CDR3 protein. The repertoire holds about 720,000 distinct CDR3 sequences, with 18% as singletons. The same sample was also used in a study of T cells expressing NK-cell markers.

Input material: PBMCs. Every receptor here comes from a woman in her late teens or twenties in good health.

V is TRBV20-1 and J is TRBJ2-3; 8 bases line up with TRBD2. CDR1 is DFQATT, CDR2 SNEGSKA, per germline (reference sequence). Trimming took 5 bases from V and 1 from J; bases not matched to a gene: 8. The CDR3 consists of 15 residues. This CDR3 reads CSADGPAGGTDTQYF. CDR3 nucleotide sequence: TGCAGTGCTGACGGGCCAGCGGGGGGCACAGATACGCAGTATTTT.

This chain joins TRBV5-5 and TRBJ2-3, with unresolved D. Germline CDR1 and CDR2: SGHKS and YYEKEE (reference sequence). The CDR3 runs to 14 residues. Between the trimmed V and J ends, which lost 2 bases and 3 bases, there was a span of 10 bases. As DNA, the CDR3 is TGTGCCAGCAGCTTCCAGGTCGGAACAGATACGCAGTATTTT. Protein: CASSFQVGTDTQYF.

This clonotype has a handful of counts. Here the CDR3 DNA reads TGTGCCAGCAGTGGGGTCCTAGGTCAAGAGACCCAGTACTTC. Its translation is CASSGVLGQETQYF. The J gene is TRBJ2-5, the V gene TRBV12-3 or TRBV12-4; D is unclear. The CDR3 loop spans 14 amino acids. V was cut by 5 bases and J by 2 bases, with 12 bases left in between.

The CDR3 region is CSVEGPGALRCGELFF. The CDR3 DNA is TGCAGCGTTGAAGGCCCAGGGGCCCTGAGGTGTGGGGAGCTGTTTTTT. The gene calls are TRBV29-1 and TRBJ2-2, with D tentatively TRBD1 (6 bases). V lost 1 base and J lost 8, with 20 bases in between. The CDR3 covers 16 residues. Germline V CDR1 and CDR2: SQVTM, ANQGSEA.

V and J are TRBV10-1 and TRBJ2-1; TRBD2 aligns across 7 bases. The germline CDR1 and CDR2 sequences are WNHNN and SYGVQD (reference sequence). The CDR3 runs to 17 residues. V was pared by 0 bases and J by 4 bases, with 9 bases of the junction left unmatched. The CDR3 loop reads CASSESGGSGSYNEQFF. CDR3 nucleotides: TGCGCCAGCAGTGAGTCAGGCGGGAGCGGCTCATACAATGAGCAGTTCTTC.

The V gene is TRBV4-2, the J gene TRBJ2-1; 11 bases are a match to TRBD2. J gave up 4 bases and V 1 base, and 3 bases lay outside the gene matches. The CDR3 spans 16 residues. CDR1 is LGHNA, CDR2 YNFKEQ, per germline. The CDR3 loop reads CASSQALAGGYNEQFF. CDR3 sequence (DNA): TGTGCCAGCAGCCAAGCGCTAGCGGGAGGTTACAATGAGCAGTTCTTC.

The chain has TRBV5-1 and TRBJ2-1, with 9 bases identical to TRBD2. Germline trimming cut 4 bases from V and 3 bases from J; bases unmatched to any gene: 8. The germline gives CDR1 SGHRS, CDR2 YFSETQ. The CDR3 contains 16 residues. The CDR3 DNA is TGCGCCAGCAGCCCCCGGGCTAGCGGGGTCTACAATGAGCAGTTCTTC. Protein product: CASSPRASGVYNEQFF.

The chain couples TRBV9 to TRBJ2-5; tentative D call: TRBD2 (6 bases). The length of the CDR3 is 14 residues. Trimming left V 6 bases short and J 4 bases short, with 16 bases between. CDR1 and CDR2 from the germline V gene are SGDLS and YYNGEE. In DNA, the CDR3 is TGTGCCAGCAATACTCGGGGAGGCCCAGAGACCCAGTACTTC. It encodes CASNTRGGPETQYF.

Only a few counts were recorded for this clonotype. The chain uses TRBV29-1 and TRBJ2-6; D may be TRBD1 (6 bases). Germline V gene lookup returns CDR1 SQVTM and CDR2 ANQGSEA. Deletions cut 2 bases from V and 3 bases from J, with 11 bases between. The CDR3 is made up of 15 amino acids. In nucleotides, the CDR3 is TGCAGCGTTGAAAGCAGGGGCGGTGGGGCCAACGTCCTGACTTTC. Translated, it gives CSVESRGGGANVLTF.

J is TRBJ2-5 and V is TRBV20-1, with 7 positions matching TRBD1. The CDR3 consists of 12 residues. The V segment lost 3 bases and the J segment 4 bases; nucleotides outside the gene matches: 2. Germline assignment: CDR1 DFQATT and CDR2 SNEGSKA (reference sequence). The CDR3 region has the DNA TGCAGTGCTAGGTCAGGGGGAGAGACCCAGTACTTC. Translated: CSARSGGETQYF.

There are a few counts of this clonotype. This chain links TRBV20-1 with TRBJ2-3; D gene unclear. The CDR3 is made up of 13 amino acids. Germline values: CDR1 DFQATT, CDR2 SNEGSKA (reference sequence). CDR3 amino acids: CSPKLEGTDTQYF. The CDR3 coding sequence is TGCAGCCCTAAATTGGAAGGCACAGATACGCAGTATTTT.

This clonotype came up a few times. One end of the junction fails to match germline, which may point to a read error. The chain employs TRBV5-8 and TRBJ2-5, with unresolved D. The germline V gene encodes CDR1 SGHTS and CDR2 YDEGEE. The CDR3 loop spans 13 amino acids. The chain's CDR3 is CASSYKSLEIQYF. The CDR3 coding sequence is TGTGCCAGCAGCTATAAGTCATTGGAGATCCAGTACTTC.

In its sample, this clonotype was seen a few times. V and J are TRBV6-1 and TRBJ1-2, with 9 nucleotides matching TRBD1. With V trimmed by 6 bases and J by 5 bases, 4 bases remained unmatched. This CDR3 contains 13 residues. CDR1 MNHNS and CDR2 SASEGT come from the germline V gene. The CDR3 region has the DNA TGTGCCAGCAGCCGGACAGGGGTGTATGGCTACACCTTC. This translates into CASSRTGVYGYTF.

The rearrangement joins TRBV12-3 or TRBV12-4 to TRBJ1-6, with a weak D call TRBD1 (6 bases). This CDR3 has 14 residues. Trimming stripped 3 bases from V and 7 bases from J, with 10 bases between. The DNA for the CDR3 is TGTGCCAGCAGTTTCGGGGGGCCGAATTCACCCCTCCACTTT. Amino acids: CASSFGGPNSPLHF.

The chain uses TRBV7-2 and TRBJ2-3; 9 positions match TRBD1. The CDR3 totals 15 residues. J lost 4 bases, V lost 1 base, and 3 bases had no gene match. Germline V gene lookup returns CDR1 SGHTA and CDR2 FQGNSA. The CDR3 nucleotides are TGTGCCAGCAGCTTAGGGGACAGGGACCCAGATACGCAGTATTTT. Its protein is CASSLGDRDPDTQYF.

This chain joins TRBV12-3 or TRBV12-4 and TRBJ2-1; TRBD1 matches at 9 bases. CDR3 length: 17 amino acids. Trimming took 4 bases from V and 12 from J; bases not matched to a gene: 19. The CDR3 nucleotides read TGTGCCAGCAGTTCTCGTCCGGGACAGGGTCCTGTCAGTGTGCAGTTCTTC. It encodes CASSSRPGQGPVSVQFF.

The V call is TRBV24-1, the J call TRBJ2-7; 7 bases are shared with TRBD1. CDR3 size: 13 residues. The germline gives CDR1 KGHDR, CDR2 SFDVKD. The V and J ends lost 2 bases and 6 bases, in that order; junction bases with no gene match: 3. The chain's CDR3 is CATSDSDRSEQYF. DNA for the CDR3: TGTGCCACCAGTGATTCGGACAGGTCCGAGCAGTACTTC.

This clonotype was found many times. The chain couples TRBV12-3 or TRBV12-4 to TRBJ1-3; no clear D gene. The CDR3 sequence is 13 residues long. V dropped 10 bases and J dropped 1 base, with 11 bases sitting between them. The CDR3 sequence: CATSLLSGNTIYF. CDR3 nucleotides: TGTGCCACGTCGTTATTATCTGGAAACACCATATATTTT.

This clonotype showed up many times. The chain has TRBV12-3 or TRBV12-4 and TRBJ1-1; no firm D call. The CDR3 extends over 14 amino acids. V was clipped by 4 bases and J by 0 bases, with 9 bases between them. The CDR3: CASSSHSMNTEAFF. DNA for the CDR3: TGTGCCAGCAGTTCCCACAGCATGAACACTGAAGCTTTCTTT.

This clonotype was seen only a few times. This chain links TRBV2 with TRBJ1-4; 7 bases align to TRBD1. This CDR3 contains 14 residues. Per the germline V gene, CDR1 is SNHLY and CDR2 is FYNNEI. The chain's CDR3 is CGLIRETGSGKLFF. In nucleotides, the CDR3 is TGTGGACTTATCCGGGAGACAGGGTCAGGAAAACTGTTTTTT.

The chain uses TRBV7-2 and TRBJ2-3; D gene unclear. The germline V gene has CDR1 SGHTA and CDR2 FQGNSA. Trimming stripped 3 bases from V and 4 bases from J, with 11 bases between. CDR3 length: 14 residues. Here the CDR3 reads CASSFWVGPDTQYF. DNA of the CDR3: TGTGCCAGCAGCTTCTGGGTCGGTCCAGATACGCAGTATTTT.

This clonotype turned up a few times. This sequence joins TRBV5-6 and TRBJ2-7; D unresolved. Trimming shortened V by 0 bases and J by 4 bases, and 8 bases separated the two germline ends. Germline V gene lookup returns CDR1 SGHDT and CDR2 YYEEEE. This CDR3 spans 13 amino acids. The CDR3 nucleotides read TGTGCCAGCAGCTTGGTAGTGACTTACGAGCAGTACTTC. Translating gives CASSLVVTYEQYF.

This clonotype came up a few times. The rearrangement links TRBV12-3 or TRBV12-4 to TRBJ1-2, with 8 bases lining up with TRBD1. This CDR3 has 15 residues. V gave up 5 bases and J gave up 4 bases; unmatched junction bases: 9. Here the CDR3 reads CASSQGTGGSYGYTF. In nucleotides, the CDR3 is TGTGCCAGCAGTCAAGGGACAGGCGGCAGCTATGGCTACACCTTC.

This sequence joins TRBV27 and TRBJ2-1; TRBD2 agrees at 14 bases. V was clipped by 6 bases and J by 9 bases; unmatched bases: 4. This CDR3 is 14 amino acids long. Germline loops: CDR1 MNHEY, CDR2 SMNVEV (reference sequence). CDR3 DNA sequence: TGTGCCAGCAGGGGACTAGCGGGAGTTACTGAGCAGTTCTTC. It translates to CASRGLAGVTEQFF.

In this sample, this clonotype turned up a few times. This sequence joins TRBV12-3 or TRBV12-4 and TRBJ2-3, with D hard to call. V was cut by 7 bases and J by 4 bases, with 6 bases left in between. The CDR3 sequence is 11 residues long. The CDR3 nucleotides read TGTGCCAGCACCCGGGCAGATACGCAGTATTTT. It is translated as CASTRADTQYF.